This T cell receptor beta chain was recorded in a study of monozygotic twins with inflammatory bowel disease. The CDR3 runs 17 residues. The germline gives CDR1 MNHEY, CDR2 SMNVEV (reference sequence). A roughly 2.5 ml blood sample was drawn per donor. There were about 3,500 ng of total RNA used for each TCR library. TCRdb reprocessed the 5' RACE reads and reports one entry per CDR3 protein, with no DNA. The sample has about 150,000 distinct CDR3 sequences. What was sequenced was blood. The V call is TRBV27, the J call TRBJ1-1. This TCR came from a human donor with ulcerative colitis or Crohn's disease, or a healthy co-twin of an affected twin (not recorded which). CDR3: CASSEDRLSHQNTEAFF.